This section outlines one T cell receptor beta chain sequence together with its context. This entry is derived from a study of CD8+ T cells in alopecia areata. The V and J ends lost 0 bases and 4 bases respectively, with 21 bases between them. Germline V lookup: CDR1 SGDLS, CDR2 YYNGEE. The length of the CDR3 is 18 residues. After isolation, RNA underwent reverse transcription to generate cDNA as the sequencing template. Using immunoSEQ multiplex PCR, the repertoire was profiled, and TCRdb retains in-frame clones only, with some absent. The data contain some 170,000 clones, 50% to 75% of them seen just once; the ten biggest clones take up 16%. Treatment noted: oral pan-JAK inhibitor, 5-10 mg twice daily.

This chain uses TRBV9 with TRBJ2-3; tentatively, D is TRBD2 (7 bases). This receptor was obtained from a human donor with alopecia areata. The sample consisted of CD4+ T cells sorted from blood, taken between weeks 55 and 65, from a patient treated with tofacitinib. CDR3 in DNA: TGTGCCAGCAGCGTAGAGGGTAGCCGTGGCGGGGGCCCAGATACGCAGTATTTT. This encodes CASSVEGSRGGGPDTQYF.